Here is one T cell receptor (beta chain) with its context. What it binds is not known. Naive-designated CD8 cells lacked CD45RO, were positively enriched for CCR7, and omitted terminally differentiated effector memory CD45RA+ cells. The data were obtained in a study of shared clonotypes between healthy human individuals. Notes on the study in general: Among donors, the sharing of clonotypes was expected to be influenced by sequencing depth. Naive subsets tended to show greater estimated richness than memory subsets.

Only in-frame clones appear in the TCRdb table, and some are missing; sequencing was by immunoSEQ multiplex PCR. The data contain about 2 million clones, about 95% of them singletons. CDR1 MGHRA and CDR2 YSYEKL come from the germline V gene. The V end lost 4 bases, the J end lost 4 bases, and 11 bases lay between the germline ends. This CDR3 region has 14 residues. This sequence originates from a man between 18 and 35 years old in good health. The sample was naive CD8+ T cells sorted from blood. V is TRBV4-1 and J is TRBJ2-1, with D unresolved. The CDR3 reads CASSPRQIYNEQFF. In DNA form, the CDR3 reads TGCGCCAGCAGCCCGCGGCAGATTTACAATGAGCAGTTCTTC.